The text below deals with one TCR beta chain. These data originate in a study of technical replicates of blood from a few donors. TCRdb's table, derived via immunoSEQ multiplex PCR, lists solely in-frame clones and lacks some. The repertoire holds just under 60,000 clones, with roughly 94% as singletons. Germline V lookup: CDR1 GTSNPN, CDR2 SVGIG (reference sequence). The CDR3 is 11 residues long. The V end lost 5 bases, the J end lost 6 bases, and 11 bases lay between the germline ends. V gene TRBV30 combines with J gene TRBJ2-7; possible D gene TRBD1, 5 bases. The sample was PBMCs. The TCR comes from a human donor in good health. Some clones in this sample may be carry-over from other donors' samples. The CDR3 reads CAWGAEIEQYF. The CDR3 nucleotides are TGTGCCTGGGGGGCAGAAATCGAGCAGTACTTC.